Included here is one T cell receptor beta chain sequence, with context. Antigen: not known. The CDR3 extends over 14 amino acids. CDR1 and CDR2 from the germline V gene are MDHEN and SYDVKM. The J segment lost 5 bases and the V segment lost 9 bases, leaving 10 bases of the junction unmatched. This specimen comes from a study of cytomegalovirus exposure and HLA in healthy donors. Across the study: From donors who were HLA-typed, an early data release held around 85 million unique TCRs.

General study findings and limits: CMV antigen specificity was confirmed in vitro for a few CMV-associated chains. Reports credit the classifier with highly specific, highly sensitive diagnosis of cytomegalovirus status.

13 Jbeta primers and 60 Vbeta primers were used for the PCR. Clones were sequenced by immunoSEQ multiplex PCR, and TCRdb holds only the in-frame ones, with some missing. The table has roughly 180,000 clones, 80% seen once. V is TRBV28 and J is TRBJ2-5, with 9 nucleotides matching TRBD1. The source of this sequence is a man in his thirties or forties in good health and CMV-seropositive. Sequencing used PBMCs. CDR3 amino acids: CASMTGGPQETQYF. Here the CDR3 DNA reads TGTGCCAGTATGACAGGGGGACCGCAGGAGACCCAGTACTTC.